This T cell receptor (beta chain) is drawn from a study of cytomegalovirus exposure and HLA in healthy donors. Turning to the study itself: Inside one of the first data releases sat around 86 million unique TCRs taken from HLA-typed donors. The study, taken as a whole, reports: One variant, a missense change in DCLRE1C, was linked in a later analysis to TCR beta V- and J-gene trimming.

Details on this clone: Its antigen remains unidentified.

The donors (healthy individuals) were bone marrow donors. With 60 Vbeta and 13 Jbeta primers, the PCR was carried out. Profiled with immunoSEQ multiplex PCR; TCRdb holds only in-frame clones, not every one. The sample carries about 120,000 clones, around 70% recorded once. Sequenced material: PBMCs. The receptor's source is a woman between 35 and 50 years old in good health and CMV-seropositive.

The chain's CDR3 is CARTKRGLTDTQYF. For the CDR3, the DNA is TGTGCCAGAACGAAGCGGGGGCTAACAGATACGCAGTATTTT. The genes are TRBV6-5 and TRBJ2-3, with 8 bases that match TRBD2. In germline, CDR1 is MNHEY, CDR2 SVGAGI. V was clipped by 9 bases and J by 3 bases; unmatched bases: 8. This CDR3 comprises 14 residues.